The next 16 T cell receptor beta chains were all read from a single sample in a study of T cells in Graves' hyperthyroidism and ophthalmopathy. Amplified TCR beta CDR3 regions derived from RNA transcripts. TCR CDR3 underwent first-round RT-PCR with the HTBI primer set. From the multiplex PCR reads, TCRdb called clonotypes with MiXCR, one entry per CDR3 protein. The sample consists of around 690,000 distinct CDR3 sequences, approximately 15% of them appearing once. The sample taken for sequencing was blood. The receptors were sampled from a man aged 50-59 years with Graves' hyperthyroidism.

This clonotype was seen many times. CDR3 nucleotide sequence: TGTGCCAGCAGAACGGGACTAGCGGGAGGGCGTTACACCGGGGAGCTGTTTTTT. Translated, it gives CASRTGLAGGRYTGELFF. The chain links TRBV7-2 to TRBJ2-2; 16 nucleotides align to TRBD2. The J segment lost 3 bases and the V segment lost 6 bases, leaving 7 bases of the junction unmatched. Germline values: CDR1 SGHTA, CDR2 FQGNSA. CDR3 length equals 18 residues.

This chain connects TRBV7-2 to TRBJ2-7; a weak D match, TRBD2 (5 bases). The CDR3 is made up of 14 amino acids. Trimming cost V 5 bases and J 4 bases, with 15 bases left between them. Germline CDR1 is SGHTA and CDR2 is FQGNSA. For the CDR3, the DNA is TGTGCCAGCAGCCCCGGGCTCGGGAATTACGAGCAGTACTTC. As protein: CASSPGLGNYEQYF.

This clonotype occurred many times. The chain recombines TRBV30 with TRBJ1-1; D remains ambiguous. There are 13 residues in the CDR3. The V end was cut by 3 bases, the J end by 1 base, with 9 bases between. Germline lookup yields CDR1 GTSNPN and CDR2 SVGIG (reference sequence). The CDR3 loop is CAWREFRNTEAFF. CDR3 in DNA: TGTGCCTGGAGGGAGTTCAGGAACACTGAAGCTTTCTTT.

On this clonotype: A much larger clone is a single base away; this may be a read error. This chain uses TRBV30 with TRBJ1-3, with D maybe TRBD1 (6 bases). CDR3 length: 13 residues. Germline CDR1 and CDR2: GTSNPN and SVGIG (reference sequence). As DNA, the CDR3 is TGTGTCACCTACAGGGATTCTGGAAACACCATATATTTT. Protein sequence: CVTYRDSGNTIYF.

Concerning this clonotype: The junction differs from germline at one of its ends, possibly a read error. This chain links TRBV29-1 with TRBJ1-4; tentatively, D is TRBD1 (5 bases). CDR1 and CDR2 from the germline V gene are SQVTM and ANQGSEA. This CDR3 has 12 residues. In DNA form, the CDR3 reads TGCAGCGTGACAGCGTCGAATGAAAAACTGTCTTTT. Translation gives CSVTASNEKLSF.

The rearrangement uses TRBV11-2 and TRBJ1-3; 10 positions match TRBD1. Germline V gene lookup returns CDR1 SGHAT and CDR2 FQNNGV. This CDR3 comprises 17 residues. The V and J ends lost 5 bases and 7 bases, in that order; junction bases with no gene match: 14. The CDR3 sequence: CASSTYLGGTGENTIYF. The CDR3 coding sequence is TGTGCCAGCAGCACATACCTAGGTGGGACAGGGGAGAACACCATATATTTT.

This clonotype was observed many times. CDR3 sequence reads: CASSFKAAVLAAPVGELFF. The CDR3 region has the DNA TGTGCCAGCAGTTTTAAGGCCGCAGTTCTAGCGGCCCCGGTAGGGGAGCTGTTTTTT. J is TRBJ2-2 and V is TRBV27; TRBD2 matches 7 bases. This CDR3 has 19 residues. The germline gives CDR1 MNHEY, CDR2 SMNVEV (reference sequence). V gave up 3 bases and J gave up 8 bases; unmatched junction bases: 21.

This clonotype was recorded at least ten times. This chain joins TRBV20-1 and TRBJ1-1, with a possible D match to TRBD1 (6 bases). The length of the CDR3 is 15 residues. Germline CDR1 and CDR2: DFQATT and SNEGSKA (reference sequence). The ends were cut back, 2 bases at V and 5 bases at J, with 18 bases in the middle. CDR3 in amino acids: CSARPPGEGGTEAFF. The CDR3 nucleotides are TGCAGTGCTAGACCCCCAGGGGAGGGGGGGACTGAAGCTTTCTTT.

A few counts support this clonotype. The rearrangement links TRBV7-2 to TRBJ2-2, with 13 positions matching TRBD2. Germline assignment: CDR1 SGHTA and CDR2 FQGNSA. The CDR3 consists of 16 residues. With V trimmed by 10 bases and J by 2 bases, 7 bases remained unmatched. The CDR3 protein is CATRTSGGPNTGELFF. CDR3 DNA sequence: TGTGCCACCAGGACTAGCGGGGGCCCAAACACCGGGGAGCTGTTTTTT.

Comment on this clonotype: In this CDR3 the conserved last residue, phenylalanine or tryptophan, is missing, so a read error is likely. This chain's CDR3 is CSVEVLAGGDYNEQFL. The CDR3 DNA is TGCAGCGTTGAAGTCCTAGCGGGAGGAGACTACAATGAGCAGTTCCTC. V and J are TRBV29-1 and TRBJ2-1; TRBD2 matches 11 bases. Unmatched junction bases numbered 5, after V lost 1 base and J lost 3 bases. Germline-derived CDR1 and CDR2 are SQVTM and ANQGSEA. The CDR3 has 16 residues.

Ten or more counts support this clonotype. The V and J genes are TRBV2 and TRBJ2-7, with D unresolved. With 4 bases removed from V and 4 bases from J, the gap between germline ends came to 11 bases. This CDR3 is built from 13 residues. Germline V gene data show CDR1 as SNHLY and CDR2 as FYNNEI. In DNA form, the CDR3 reads TGTGCCAGCAGTGGCTCAGTGGTGTACGAGCAGTACTTC. Residues: CASSGSVVYEQYF. The full variable domain, rest sourced from reference TRBV2 and TRBJ2-7, is EPEVTQTPSHQVTQMGQEVILRCVPISNHLYFYWYRQILGQKVEFLVSFYNNEISEKSEIFDDQFSVERPDGSNFTLKIRSTKLEDSAMYFCASSGSVVYEQYFGPGTRLTVT.

At least ten counts were recorded for this clonotype. The chain combines TRBV7-8 with TRBJ1-5; D is uncertain. Germline lookup yields CDR1 SGHVS and CDR2 FQNEAQ. There are 15 residues in the CDR3. V was pared by 1 base and J by 7 bases, with 14 bases between. CDR3 sequence reads: CASSLVFAGRQPQHF. The CDR3 region has the DNA TGTGCCAGCAGCTTAGTTTTCGCAGGCCGCCAGCCCCAGCATTTT.

The rearrangement links TRBV10-3 to TRBJ2-1, with 11 positions matching TRBD2. Germline CDR1 and CDR2: ENHRY and SYGVKD. V dropped 6 bases and J dropped 8; count of bases not matched to a gene: 12. The CDR3 has 16 amino acids. The DNA for the CDR3 is TGTGCCATCAGGGATCCCACTAGCGGGAGTGGCGATGAGCAGTTCTTC. As protein: CAIRDPTSGSGDEQFF.

The rearrangement links TRBV6-2 or TRBV6-3 to TRBJ1-5; no reliable D call. Trimming left V 0 bases short and J 2 bases short, with 17 bases between. The CDR3 has 18 residues. The V gene's germline CDR1 is MNHEY and CDR2 SVGEGT. The CDR3 sequence: CASSYSINSIGGNQPQHF. The CDR3 DNA sequence: TGTGCCAGCAGTTACTCGATCAATTCGATTGGCGGCAATCAGCCCCAGCATTTT.

This clonotype was seen more than once but under ten times. J is TRBJ1-6 and V is TRBV2; possible D gene TRBD1, 5 bases. The V gene's germline CDR1 is SNHLY and CDR2 FYNNEI. V was pared by 5 bases and J by 2 bases, with 13 bases between. The CDR3 covers 16 residues. Here the CDR3 DNA reads TGTGCCAGCAGTCCTTCCGTGGGGGCCTATAATTCACCCCTCCACTTT. It is translated as CASSPSVGAYNSPLHF.

This clonotype appeared a few times. The genes are TRBV5-1 and TRBJ2-2; TRBD2 matches 14 bases. V was pared by 5 bases and J by 5 bases, with 2 bases of the junction left unmatched. Germline V CDR1 and CDR2: SGHRS, YFSETQ. The CDR3 has 15 amino acids. CDR3 sequence (DNA): TGCGCCAGCAGGGGACTAGCGGGAGCGACCGGGGAGCTGTTTTTT. This gives the protein CASRGLAGATGELFF.